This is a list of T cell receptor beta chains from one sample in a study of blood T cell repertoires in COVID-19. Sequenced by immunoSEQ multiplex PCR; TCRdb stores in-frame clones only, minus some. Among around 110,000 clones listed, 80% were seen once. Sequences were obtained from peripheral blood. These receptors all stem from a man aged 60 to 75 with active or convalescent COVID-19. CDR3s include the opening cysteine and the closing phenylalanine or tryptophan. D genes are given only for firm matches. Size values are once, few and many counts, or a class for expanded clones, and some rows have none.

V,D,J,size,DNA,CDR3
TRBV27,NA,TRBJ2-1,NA,TGTGCCAGCAGTTCCCGGGAGTCTTTTAATGAGCAGTTCTTC,CASSSRESFNEQFF
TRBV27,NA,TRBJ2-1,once,TGTGCCAGCAGGGCCGGGGGAGGTTCCTACAATGAGCAGTTCTTC,CASRAGGGSYNEQFF
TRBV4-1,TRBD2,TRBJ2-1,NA,TGCGCCAGCAGCCAGATCTCCGGGACTAGCCTTTACAATGAGCAGTTCTTC,CASSQISGTSLYNEQFF
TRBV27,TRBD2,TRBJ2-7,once,TGTGCCAGCAGACAAGCGGGAGCCTTAACCTACGAGCAGTACTTC,CASRQAGALTYEQYF
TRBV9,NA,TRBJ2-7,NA,TGTGCCAGCAGCGTTGGGGACAAATTCTACGAGCAGTACTTC,CASSVGDKFYEQYF
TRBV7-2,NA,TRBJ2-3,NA,TGTGCCAGCAGCTTAGATAACCGAGGGGGAGATACGCAGTATTTT,CASSLDNRGGDTQYF
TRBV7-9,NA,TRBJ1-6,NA,TGTGCCAGCAGCTTACCGGTACCCAATTCACCCCTCCACTTT,CASSLPVPNSPLHF
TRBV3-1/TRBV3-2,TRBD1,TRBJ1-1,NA,TGTGCCAGCAGCCAGGACCTCGGGACAGCGAACACTGAAGCTTTCTTT,CASSQDLGTANTEAFF
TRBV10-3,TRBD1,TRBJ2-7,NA,TGTGCCATCAGTGTAAGACAGGGCGACGAGCAGTACTTC,CAISVRQGDEQYF
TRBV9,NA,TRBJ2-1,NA,TGTGCCAGCAGCGTAGCGGGAGTATCCTACAATGAGCAGTTCTTC,CASSVAGVSYNEQFF
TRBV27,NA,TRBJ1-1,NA,TGTGCCAGCAGTCTCCAGGGACACCACACTGAAGCTTTCTTT,CASSLQGHHTEAFF
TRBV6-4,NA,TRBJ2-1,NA,TGTGCCAGCAGTCAGCAGGCTAACAATGAGCAGTTCTTC,CASSQQANNEQFF
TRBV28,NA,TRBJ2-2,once,TGTGCCAGCAGTTTAAAGATCGTCTTCCTTGTGGGGGGCACCGGGGAGCTGTTTTTT,CASSLKIVFLVGGTGELFF
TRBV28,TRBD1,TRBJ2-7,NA,TGTGCCAGCAGTTTAGGGACAGGGACCTACGAGCAGTACTTC,CASSLGTGTYEQYF
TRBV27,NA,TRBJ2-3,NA,TGTGCCAGCAGCCTCGTGGGGCTCACAGATACGCAGTATTTT,CASSLVGLTDTQYF
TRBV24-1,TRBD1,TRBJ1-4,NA,TGTGCCACCAGTGATTCCACCCCCGGGACAGCTGAAAAACTGTTTTTT,CATSDSTPGTAEKLFF
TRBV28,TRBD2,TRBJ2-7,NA,TGTGCCAGCAGTTTCCCCTCTAGCGGGAGGGCCGCGCAGTACTTC,CASSFPSSGRAAQYF
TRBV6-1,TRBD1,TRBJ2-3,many,TGTGCCAGCAGTGAAATTTCAGGGGGACCAGATACGCAGTATTTT,CASSEISGGPDTQYF
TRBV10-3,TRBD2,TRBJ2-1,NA,TGTGCCATCAGTGGACGACTAGCGGGGGACAATGAGCAGTTCTTC,CAISGRLAGDNEQFF
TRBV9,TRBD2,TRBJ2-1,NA,TGTGCCAGCAGCCCAAGGACTAGCGGGGCTTCCTACAATGAGCAGTTCTTC,CASSPRTSGASYNEQFF
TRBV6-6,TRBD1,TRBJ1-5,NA,TGTGCCAGCAGACTAGCCCCCAGGGGGACCTTGCCCCAGCATTTT,CASRLAPRGTLPQHF
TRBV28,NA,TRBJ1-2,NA,TGTGCCAGCAGTTTCGCAGGGACTAACTATGGCTACACCTTC,CASSFAGTNYGYTF
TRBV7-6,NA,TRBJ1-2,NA,TGTGCCAGCAGCTTAGCCAGGGACTATGGCTACACCTTC,CASSLARDYGYTF
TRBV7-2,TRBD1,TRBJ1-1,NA,TGTGCCAGCAGCTTAGACTCAGGGGGGATGAACACTGAAGCTTTCTTT,CASSLDSGGMNTEAFF